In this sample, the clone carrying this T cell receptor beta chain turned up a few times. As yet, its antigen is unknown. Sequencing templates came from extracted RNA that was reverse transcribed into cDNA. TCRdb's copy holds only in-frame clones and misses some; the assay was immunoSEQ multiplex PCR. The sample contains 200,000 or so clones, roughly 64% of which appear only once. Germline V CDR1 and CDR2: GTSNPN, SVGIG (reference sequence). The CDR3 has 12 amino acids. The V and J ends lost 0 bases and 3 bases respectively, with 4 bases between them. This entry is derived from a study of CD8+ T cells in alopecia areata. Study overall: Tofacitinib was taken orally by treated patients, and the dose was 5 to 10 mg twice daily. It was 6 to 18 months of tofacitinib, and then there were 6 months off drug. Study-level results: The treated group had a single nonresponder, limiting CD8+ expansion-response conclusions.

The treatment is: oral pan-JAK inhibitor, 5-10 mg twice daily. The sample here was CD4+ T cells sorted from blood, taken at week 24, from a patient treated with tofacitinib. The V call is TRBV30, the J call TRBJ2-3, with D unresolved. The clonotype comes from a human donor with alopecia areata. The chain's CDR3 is CAWSVLTDTQYF. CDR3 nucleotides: TGTGCCTGGAGTGTGCTGACAGATACGCAGTATTTT.